The rows below give T cell receptor beta chains drawn from one sample of a study of T cells in Graves' hyperthyroidism and ophthalmopathy. In TCRdb, the multiplex PCR reads were re-called with MiXCR into one record per CDR3 protein. Of 700,000 to 950,000 distinct CDR3 sequences detected, 30% to 40% appear once; the ten largest clones hold more than 25%. The specimen was blood. Source of these receptors: a woman aged 40 to 50 with Graves' hyperthyroidism. CDR3s include the opening cysteine and the closing phenylalanine or tryptophan. D genes are given only for firm matches. Clone size is not always given. Where it is, it says once, few, many or a class for expanded clones.

j_call,v_call,clone_size,d_call,cdr3_aa,cdr3_nt
TRBJ2-7,TRBV29-1,many,TRBD2,CSGRLAGNYEQYF,TGCAGCGGTCGACTAGCGGGAAACTACGAGCAGTACTTC
TRBJ2-7,TRBV20-1,many,.,CSATHGREYEQYF,TGCAGTGCTACCCACGGCAGGGAGTACGAGCAGTACTTC
TRBJ2-1,TRBV7-9,.,TRBD1,CASRFRDRDPEQFF,TGTGCCAGCAGATTCCGGGACAGGGACCCTGAGCAGTTCTTC
TRBJ2-2,TRBV29-1,.,.,CSAKTSGRIGELFF,.
TRBJ1-5,TRBV6-5,many,TRBD1,CASSQDPTGQWGSNQPQHF,TGTGCCAGCAGCCAAGACCCGACAGGGCAGTGGGGGAGCAATCAGCCCCAGCATTTT
TRBJ1-2,TRBV6-2/TRBV6-3,few,TRBD1,CASSYIDRDGYTF,TGTGCCAGCAGTTACATCGACAGGGACGGCTACACCTTC
TRBJ2-7,TRBV11-1,few,.,CASSLWGTASYEQYF,TGTGCCAGCAGCTTGTGGGGGACCGCCAGCTACGAGCAGTACTTC
TRBJ2-2,TRBV7-2,.,.,CASSLALVFADLTGELFF,TGTGCCAGCAGCTTAGCGTTAGTGTTTGCGGACCTCACCGGGGAGCTGTTTTTT
TRBJ1-2,TRBV28,.,.,CASSLFEGIYGYTF,TGTGCCAGCAGTTTGTTCGAAGGGATCTATGGCTACACCTTC
TRBJ1-1,TRBV19,many,TRBD1,CASSIGTGREAFF,TGTGCCAGTAGTATCGGGACAGGGAGGGAAGCTTTCTTT
TRBJ1-3,TRBV7-2,many,.,CASSIDSSGNTIYF,TGTGCCAGCAGTATCGACAGCTCTGGAAACACCATATATTTT
TRBJ2-5,TRBV6-5,.,.,CASSWGHMETQYF,TGTGCCAGCAGTTGGGGACATATGGAGACCCAGTACTTC
TRBJ1-6,TRBV20-1,.,TRBD1,CGARVDRWGQLVAYNSPLHF,TGCGGTGCTAGAGTAGATCGTTGGGGACAGCTTGTCGCCTATAATTCACCCCTCCACTTT
TRBJ1-2,TRBV11-2,few,.,CASSFAGLNYGYTF,TGTGCCAGCAGCTTCGCAGGGCTTAACTATGGCTACACCTTC
TRBJ2-7,TRBV2,many,.,CASSEQTTGSDEQYF,TGTGCCAGCAGTGAACAGACCACAGGTTCGGACGAGCAGTACTTC
TRBJ2-6,TRBV10-2,many,.,CASSPRATFSGANVLTF,TGCGCCAGCAGTCCGAGGGCCACGTTCTCTGGGGCCAACGTCCTGACTTTC
TRBJ2-2,TRBV7-3,.,.,CASSLRGRTPNTGELFF,TGTGCCAGCAGCTTAAGGGGCAGGACCCCGAACACCGGGGAGCTGTTTTTT
TRBJ2-5,TRBV28,few,.,CASRVQGEETQYF,TGTGCCAGCAGAGTCCAGGGAGAGGAGACCCAGTACTTC
TRBJ2-7,TRBV7-6,.,.,CASSHLGNNEQYF,TGTGCCAGCAGCCACCTCGGAAACAATGAGCAGTACTTC
TRBJ2-2,TRBV15,many,TRBD1,CATSSRQGVGELFF,TGTGCCACCAGCAGCCGACAGGGGGTCGGGGAGCTGTTTTTT
TRBJ1-1,TRBV24-1,once,.,CATSDPGGQQEAFF,TGTGCCACCAGTGACCCCGGAGGACAGCAAGAAGCTTTCTTT
TRBJ1-1,TRBV6-5,.,TRBD1,CASSSPGQGSNTEAFF,TGTGCCAGCAGTTCTCCGGGACAGGGGTCGAACACTGAAGCTTTCTTT
TRBJ2-5,TRBV12-3/TRBV12-4,.,.,CASSSQGDSTQYF,TGTGCCAGCAGTTCCCAGGGTGATTCGACCCAGTACTTC
TRBJ2-5,TRBV25-1,many,.,CASSTAGSGETQYF,TGTGCCAGCAGTACCGCGGGGTCGGGGGAGACCCAGTACTTC
TRBJ2-5,TRBV7-2,.,.,CASSSLGGETQYF,TGTGCCAGCAGCTCATTAGGGGGGGAGACCCAGTACTTC
TRBJ2-7,TRBV29-1,.,TRBD2,CSVDGLAGGITNEQYF,TGCAGCGTTGACGGACTAGCGGGAGGAATAACGAATGAGCAGTACTTC
TRBJ1-6,TRBV20-1,many,.,CSAQTSSYNSPLHF,TGCAGTGCTCAGACTAGCTCCTATAATTCACCCCTCCACTTT
TRBJ2-5,TRBV10-3,few,.,CAISAQQDQETQYF,TGTGCCATCAGTGCGCAACAGGACCAAGAGACCCAGTACTTC
TRBJ2-5,TRBV29-1,.,TRBD2,CSAVGLAGKETQYF,TGCAGCGCGGTGGGGCTAGCGGGGAAAGAGACCCAGTACTTC
TRBJ2-7,TRBV10-2,few,.,CASSEGMRRDEQYF,TGCGCCAGCAGTGAAGGCATGAGAAGGGACGAGCAGTACTTC
TRBJ1-2,TRBV6-2/TRBV6-3,few,TRBD1,CASSYRDRPVYGYTF,TGTGCCAGCAGTTACCGGGACAGGCCCGTCTATGGCTACACCTTC
TRBJ2-5,TRBV9,many,TRBD2,CASSVREGQETQYF,TGTGCCAGCAGCGTGCGGGAGGGTCAAGAGACCCAGTACTTC
TRBJ2-5,TRBV18,.,.,CASSTAGRETQYF,TGTGCCAGCTCCACGGCAGGGAGGGAGACCCAGTACTTC
TRBJ2-7,TRBV7-2,.,TRBD2,CASSQPKRGRTYGQYF,TGCGCCAGCAGCCAACCGAAGCGGGGCAGAACCTACGGGCAGTACTTC
TRBJ1-4,TRBV12-3/TRBV12-4,.,.,CASSFRVGATNEKLFF,TGTGCCAGCAGTTTCCGTGTGGGTGCAACTAATGAAAAACTGTTTTTT
TRBJ2-7,TRBV10-3,.,.,CATSHKGLSSYEQYF,TGTGCCACCAGCCATAAAGGTTTGAGCTCCTACGAGCAGTACTTC
TRBJ1-1,TRBV7-2,once,.,CASSSLNTPMGTEASF,TGTGCCAGCAGCTCCCTAAATACCCCTATGGGCACTGAAGCTTCCTTT
TRBJ2-6,TRBV20-1,many,.,CSARDFGSGANVLTF,TGCAGTGCTAGAGATTTTGGATCTGGGGCCAACGTCCTGACTTTC
TRBJ2-5,TRBV9,few,TRBD1,CASSPEGGTGLIQETQYF,TGTGCCAGCAGCCCGGAGGGTGGGACAGGTCTAATTCAAGAGACCCAGTACTTC
TRBJ2-7,TRBV3-1,.,TRBD2,CASSQGLAGVEQYF,TGTGCCAGCAGCCAAGGCCTAGCGGGAGTCGAGCAGTACTTC
TRBJ2-7,TRBV7-2,.,.,CASTHIREANEQYF,TGTGCCAGCACCCATATCAGAGAGGCCAACGAGCAGTACTTC
TRBJ2-7,TRBV5-2,.,.,CASTLEEPSYEQYF,TGTGCCAGCACCCTTGAAGAACCCTCCTACGAGCAGTACTTC
TRBJ1-2,TRBV12-3/TRBV12-4,many,.,CASRPAGGEVYGYTF,TGTGCCAGCAGGCCGGCGGGGGGCGAGGTCTATGGCTACACCTTC
TRBJ1-2,TRBV5-6,many,TRBD1,CASSLGGGDGYTF,TGTGCCAGCAGCTTAGGAGGGGGCGATGGCTACACCTTC
TRBJ1-4,TRBV5-4,few,.,CASSLPDGNEKLFF,TGTGCCAGCAGCTTACCTGACGGCAATGAAAAACTGTTTTTT
TRBJ1-2,TRBV7-9,.,TRBD1,CASSSGTGRRDYGYTF,TGTGCCAGCAGCAGCGGGACAGGGCGTCGGGACTATGGCTACACCTTC
TRBJ1-2,TRBV25-1,.,.,CASSSEGSEGGYTF,TGTGCCAGCAGCTCAGAGGGCTCCGAAGGGGGCTACACCTTC
TRBJ2-5,TRBV10-3,many,.,CAISDQWLERWETQYF,TGTGCCATCAGTGATCAGTGGCTTGAGAGGTGGGAGACCCAGTACTTC
TRBJ2-5,TRBV2,many,TRBD2,CASNKPGLAGESWETQYF,TGTGCCAGCAATAAACCGGGACTAGCGGGAGAAAGTTGGGAGACCCAGTACTTC
TRBJ1-3,TRBV15,many,.,CATSRDLGFGNTIYF,TGTGCCACCAGCAGAGATCTAGGGTTCGGAAACACCATATATTTT
TRBJ2-2,TRBV7-4,.,.,CASSLYPGTGELFF,TGTGCCAGCAGCTTATACCCCGGGACAGGGGAGCTGTTTTTT